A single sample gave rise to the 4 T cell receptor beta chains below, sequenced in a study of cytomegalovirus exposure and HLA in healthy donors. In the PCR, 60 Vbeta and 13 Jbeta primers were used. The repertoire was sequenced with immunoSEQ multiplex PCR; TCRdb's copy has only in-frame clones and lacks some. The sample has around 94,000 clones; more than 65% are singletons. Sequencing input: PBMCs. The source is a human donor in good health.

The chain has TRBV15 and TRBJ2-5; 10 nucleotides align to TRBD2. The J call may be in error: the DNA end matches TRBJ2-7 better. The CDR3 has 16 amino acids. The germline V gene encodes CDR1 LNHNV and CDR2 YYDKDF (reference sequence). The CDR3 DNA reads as TGTGCCACCAGCAGGGGTAGCGGGGGGAACTCCTACGAGCAGTACTTC. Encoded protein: CATSRGSGGNSYEQYF.

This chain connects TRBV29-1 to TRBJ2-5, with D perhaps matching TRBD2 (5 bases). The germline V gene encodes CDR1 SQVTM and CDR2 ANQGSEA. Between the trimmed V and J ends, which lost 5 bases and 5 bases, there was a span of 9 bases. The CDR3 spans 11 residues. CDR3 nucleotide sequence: TGCAGCGTTCGGGTAGCGGAGACCCAGTACTTC. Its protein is CSVRVAETQYF.

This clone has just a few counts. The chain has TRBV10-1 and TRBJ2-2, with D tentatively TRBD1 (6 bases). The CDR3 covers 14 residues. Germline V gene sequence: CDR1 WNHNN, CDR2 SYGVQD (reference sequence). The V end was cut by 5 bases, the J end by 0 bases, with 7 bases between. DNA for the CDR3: TGCGCCAGCAGTCGGACAGCGAACACCGGGGAGCTGTTTTTT. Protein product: CASSRTANTGELFF.

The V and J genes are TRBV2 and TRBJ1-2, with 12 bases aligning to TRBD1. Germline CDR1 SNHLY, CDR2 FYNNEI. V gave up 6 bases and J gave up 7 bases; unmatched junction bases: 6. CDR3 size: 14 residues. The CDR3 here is CASRFGTGGSGYTF. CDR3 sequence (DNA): TGTGCCAGCAGGTTCGGGACAGGGGGCTCTGGCTACACCTTC.